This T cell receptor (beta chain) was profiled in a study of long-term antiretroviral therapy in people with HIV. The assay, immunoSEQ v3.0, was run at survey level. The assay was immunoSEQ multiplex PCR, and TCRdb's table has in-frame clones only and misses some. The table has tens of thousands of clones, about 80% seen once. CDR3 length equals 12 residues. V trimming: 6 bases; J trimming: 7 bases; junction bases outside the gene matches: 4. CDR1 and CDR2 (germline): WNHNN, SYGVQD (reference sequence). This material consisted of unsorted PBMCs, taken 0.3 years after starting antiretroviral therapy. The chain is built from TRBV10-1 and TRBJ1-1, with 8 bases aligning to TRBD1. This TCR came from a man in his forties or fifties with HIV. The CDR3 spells CASSRTGFEAFF. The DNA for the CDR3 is TGCGCCAGCAGCCGGACAGGGTTTGAAGCTTTCTTT.